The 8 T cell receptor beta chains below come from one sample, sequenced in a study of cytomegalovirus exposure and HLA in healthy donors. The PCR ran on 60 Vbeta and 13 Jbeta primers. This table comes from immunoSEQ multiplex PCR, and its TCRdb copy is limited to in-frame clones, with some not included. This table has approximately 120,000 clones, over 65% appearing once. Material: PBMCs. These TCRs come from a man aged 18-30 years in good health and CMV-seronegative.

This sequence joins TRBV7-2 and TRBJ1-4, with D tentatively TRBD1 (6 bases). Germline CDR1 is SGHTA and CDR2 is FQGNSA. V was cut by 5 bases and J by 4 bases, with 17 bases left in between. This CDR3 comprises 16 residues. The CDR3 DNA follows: TGTGCCAGCAGCAGCAAAGAAGGGACAATTAATGAAAAACTGTTTTTT. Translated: CASSSKEGTINEKLFF. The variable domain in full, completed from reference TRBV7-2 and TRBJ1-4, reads GAGVSQSPSNKVTEKGKDVELRCDPISGHTALYWYRQSLGQGLEFLIYFQGNSAPDKSGLPSDRFSAERTGGSVSTLTIQRTQQEDSAVYLCASSSKEGTINEKLFFGSGTQLSVL.

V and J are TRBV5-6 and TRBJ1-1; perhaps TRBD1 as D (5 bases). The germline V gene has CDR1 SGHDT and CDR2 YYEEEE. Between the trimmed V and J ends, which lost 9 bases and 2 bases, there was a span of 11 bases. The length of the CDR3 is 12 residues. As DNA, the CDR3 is TGTGCCACCCGCGGGGGTAACACTGAAGCTTTCTTT. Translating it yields CATRGGNTEAFF.

The CDR3 DNA follows: TGTGCCAGTAGTATGAGCAACCCTAACTATGGCTACACCTTC. Amino acid sequence: CASSMSNPNYGYTF. The V gene is TRBV19, the J gene TRBJ1-2; no definite D call. This CDR3 contains 14 residues. Germline assignment: CDR1 LNHDA and CDR2 SQIVND (reference sequence). V gave up 3 bases and J gave up 0 bases, with 8 bases separating them.

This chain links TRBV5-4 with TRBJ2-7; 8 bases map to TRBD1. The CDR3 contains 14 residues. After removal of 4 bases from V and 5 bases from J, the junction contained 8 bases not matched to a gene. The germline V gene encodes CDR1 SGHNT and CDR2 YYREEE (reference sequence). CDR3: CASSPGQGLDEQYF. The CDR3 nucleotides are TGTGCCAGCAGCCCCGGACAGGGTCTCGACGAGCAGTACTTC.

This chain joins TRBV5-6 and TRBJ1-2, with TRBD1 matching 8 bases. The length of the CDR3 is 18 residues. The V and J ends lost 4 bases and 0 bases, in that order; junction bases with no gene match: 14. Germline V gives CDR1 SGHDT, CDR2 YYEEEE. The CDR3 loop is CASSPAKQGEGANYGYTF. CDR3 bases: TGTGCCAGCAGCCCGGCCAAACAGGGGGAAGGAGCTAACTATGGCTACACCTTC.

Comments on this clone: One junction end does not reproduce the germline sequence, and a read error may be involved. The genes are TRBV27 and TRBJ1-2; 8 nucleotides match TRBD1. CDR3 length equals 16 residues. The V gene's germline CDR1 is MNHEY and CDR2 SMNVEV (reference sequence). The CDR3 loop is CAGRNRGNRGAVGYTF. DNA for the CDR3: TGTGCCGGCAGGAACAGAGGGAACAGGGGGGCCGTTGGCTACACCTTC.

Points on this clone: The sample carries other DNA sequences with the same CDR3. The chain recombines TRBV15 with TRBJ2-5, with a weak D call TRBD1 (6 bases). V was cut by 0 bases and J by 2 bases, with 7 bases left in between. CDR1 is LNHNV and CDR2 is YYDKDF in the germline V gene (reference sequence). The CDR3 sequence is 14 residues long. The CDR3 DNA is TGTGCCACCAGCAGAGATAGGGGGCAAGAGACCCAGTACTTC. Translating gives CATSRDRGQETQYF. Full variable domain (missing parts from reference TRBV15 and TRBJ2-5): DAMVIQNPRYQVTQFGKPVTLSCSQTLNHNVMYWYQQKSSQAPKLLFHYYDKDFNNEADTPDNFQSRRPNTSFCFLDIRSPGLGDTAMYLCATSRDRGQETQYFGPGTRLLVL.

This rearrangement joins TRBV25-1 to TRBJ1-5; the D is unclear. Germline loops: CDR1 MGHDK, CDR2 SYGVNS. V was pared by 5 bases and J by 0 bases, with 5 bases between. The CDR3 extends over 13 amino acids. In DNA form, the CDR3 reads TGTGCCAGCAGTTTTAGTAGCAATCAGCCCCAGCATTTT. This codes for CASSFSSNQPQHF.